The 3 T cell receptor beta chains below come from one sample, sequenced in a study of T cell responses to AZD1222 COVID-19 vaccine. Profiled with immunoSEQ multiplex PCR; TCRdb holds only in-frame clones, not every one. The profile shows approximately 150,000 clones, about 91% of them singletons. The specimen comprised peripheral blood, sampled on day 0 of AZD1222 vaccination. The source of these receptors is an adult in good health.

This clone was recorded only once. The chain recombines TRBV7-8 with TRBJ1-3; D is possibly TRBD1 (5 bases). Germline CDR1 SGHVS, CDR2 FQNEAQ. This CDR3 has 18 amino acids. V lost 5 bases and J lost 3, with 23 bases in between. CDR3 nucleotide sequence: TGTGCCAGCAGCACTTATAGGGGCGGAGTCCTCGGTGGAAACACCATATATTTT. Protein sequence: CASSTYRGGVLGGNTIYF. The whole variable domain, remainder taken from reference TRBV7-8 and TRBJ1-3, is GAGVSQSPRYKVAKRGQDVALRCDPISGHVSLFWYQQALGQGPEFLTYFQNEAQLDKSGLPSDRFFAERPEGSVSTLKIQRTQQEDSAVYLCASSTYRGGVLGGNTIYFGEGSWLTVV.

V is TRBV6-2 or TRBV6-3 and J is TRBJ2-1; 12 bases line up with TRBD1. The CDR3 is made up of 18 amino acids. Germline V CDR1 and CDR2: MNHEY, SVGEGT. J was trimmed by 8 bases and V by 1 base; bases with no gene match: 12. CDR3 DNA: TGTGCCAGCAGTTACTTGTCCGGGACAGGGGGCGGTTACGATGAGCAGTTCTTC. Its protein is CASSYLSGTGGGYDEQFF.

The chain uses TRBV20-1 and TRBJ1-2; no clear D gene. Germline V CDR1 and CDR2: DFQATT, SNEGSKA (reference sequence). The ends were cut back, 3 bases at V and 1 base at J, with 9 bases in the middle. The CDR3 is 13 amino acids. As DNA, the CDR3 is TGCAGTGCTAGTCAGGCGGATAACTATGGCTACACCTTC. It is translated as CSASQADNYGYTF.